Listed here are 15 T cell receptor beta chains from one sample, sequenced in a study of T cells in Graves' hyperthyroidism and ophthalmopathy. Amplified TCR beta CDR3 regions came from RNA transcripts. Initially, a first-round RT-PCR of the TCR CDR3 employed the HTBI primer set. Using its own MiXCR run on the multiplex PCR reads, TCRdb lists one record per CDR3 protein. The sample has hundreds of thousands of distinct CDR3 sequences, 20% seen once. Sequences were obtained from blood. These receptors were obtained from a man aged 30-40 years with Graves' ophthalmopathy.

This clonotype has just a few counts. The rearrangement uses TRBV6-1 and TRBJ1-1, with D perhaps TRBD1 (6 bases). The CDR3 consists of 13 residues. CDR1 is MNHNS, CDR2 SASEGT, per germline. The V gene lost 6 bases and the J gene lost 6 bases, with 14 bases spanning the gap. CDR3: CASSPYRAAEAFF. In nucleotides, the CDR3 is TGTGCCAGCAGCCCCTACAGGGCTGCTGAAGCTTTCTTT.

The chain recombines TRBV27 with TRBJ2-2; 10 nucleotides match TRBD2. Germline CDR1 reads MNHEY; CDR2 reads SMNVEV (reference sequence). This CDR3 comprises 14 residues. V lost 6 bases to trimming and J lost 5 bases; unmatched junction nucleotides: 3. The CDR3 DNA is TGTGCCAGCAGGATACTAGCGGGGACCGGGGAGCTGTTTTTT. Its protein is CASRILAGTGELFF.

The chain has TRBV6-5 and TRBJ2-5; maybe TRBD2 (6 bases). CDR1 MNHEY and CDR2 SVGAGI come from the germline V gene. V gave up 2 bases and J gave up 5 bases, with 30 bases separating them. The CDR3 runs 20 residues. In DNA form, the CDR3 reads TGTGCCAGCAGTTACCCTAACCTAGCGCCCGGGACTTATCTAGAGGAGACCCAGTACTTC. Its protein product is CASSYPNLAPGTYLEETQYF.

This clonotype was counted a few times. The CDR3 spells CASSESGASSGELFF. In nucleotides, the CDR3 is TGTGCCAGCAGTGAGTCAGGGGCCTCTTCCGGGGAGCTGTTTTTT. This chain uses TRBV2 with TRBJ2-2, with D possibly being TRBD1 (6 bases). The CDR3 is 15 amino acids. V lost 3 bases and J lost 6, with 14 bases in between. Germline lookup yields CDR1 SNHLY and CDR2 FYNNEI.

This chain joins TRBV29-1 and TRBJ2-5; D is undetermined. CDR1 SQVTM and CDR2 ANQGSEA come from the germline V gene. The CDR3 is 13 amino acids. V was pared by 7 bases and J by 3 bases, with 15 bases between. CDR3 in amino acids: CSAKSWQEETQYF. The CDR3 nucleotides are TGCAGCGCAAAAAGCTGGCAGGAAGAGACCCAGTACTTC.

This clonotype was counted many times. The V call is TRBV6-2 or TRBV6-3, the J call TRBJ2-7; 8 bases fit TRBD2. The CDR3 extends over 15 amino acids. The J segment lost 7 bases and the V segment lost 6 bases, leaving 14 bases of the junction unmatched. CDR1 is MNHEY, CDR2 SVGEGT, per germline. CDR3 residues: CASRSPDSGTREQYF. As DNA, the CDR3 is TGTGCCAGCAGATCCCCGGACAGCGGGACTAGGGAGCAGTACTTC.

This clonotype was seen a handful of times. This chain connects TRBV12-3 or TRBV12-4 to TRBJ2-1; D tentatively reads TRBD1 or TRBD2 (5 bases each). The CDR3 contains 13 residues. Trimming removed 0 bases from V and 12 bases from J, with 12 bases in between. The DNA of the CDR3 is TGTGCCAGCAGTTTAGCGCTGGGGGTCCGGCAGTTCTTC. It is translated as CASSLALGVRQFF.

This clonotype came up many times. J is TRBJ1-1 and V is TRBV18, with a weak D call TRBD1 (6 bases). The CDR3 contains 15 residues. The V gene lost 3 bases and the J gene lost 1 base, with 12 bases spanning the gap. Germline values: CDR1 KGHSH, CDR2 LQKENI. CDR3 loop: CASSPPGGQNTEAFF. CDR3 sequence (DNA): TGTGCCAGCTCACCTCCGGGGGGACAGAACACTGAAGCTTTCTTT.

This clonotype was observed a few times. DNA of the CDR3: TGCAGTGCTAGAGACCCCGGGACCAGCTCCTACGAGCAGTACTTC. It yields the protein CSARDPGTSSYEQYF. This sequence joins TRBV20-1 and TRBJ2-7; D assignment may be TRBD1 or TRBD2 (5 bases each). The germline V and J ends were trimmed by 0 bases and 0 bases, with 12 bases remaining between them. This CDR3 spans 15 amino acids. Germline V gives CDR1 DFQATT, CDR2 SNEGSKA (reference sequence).

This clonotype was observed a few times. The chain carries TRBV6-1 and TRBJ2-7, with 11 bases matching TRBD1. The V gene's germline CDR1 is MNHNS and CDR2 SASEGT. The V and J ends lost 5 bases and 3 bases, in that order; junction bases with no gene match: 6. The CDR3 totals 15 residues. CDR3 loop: CASSQFGTGGYEQYF. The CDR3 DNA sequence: TGTGCCAGCAGTCAGTTCGGGACAGGGGGCTACGAGCAGTACTTC.

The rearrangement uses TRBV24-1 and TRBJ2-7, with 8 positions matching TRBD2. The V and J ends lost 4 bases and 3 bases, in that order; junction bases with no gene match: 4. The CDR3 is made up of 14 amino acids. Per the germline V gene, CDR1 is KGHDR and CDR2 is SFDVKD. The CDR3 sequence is CATSESGTSYEQYF. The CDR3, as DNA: TGTGCCACCAGTGAGTCCGGGACTAGCTACGAGCAGTACTTC.

CDR3 in amino acids: CASSPKYTGGRSYEQYF. The CDR3 DNA sequence: TGTGCCAGCAGCCCGAAATACACAGGGGGCAGGTCCTACGAGCAGTACTTC. The rearrangement joins TRBV6-2 or TRBV6-3 to TRBJ2-7; 9 positions agree with TRBD1. The CDR3 length is 17 residues. The V gene end was trimmed by 6 bases and the J gene end by 1 base; junction bases not matched to a gene: 13. The germline V gene has CDR1 MNHEY and CDR2 SVGEGT.

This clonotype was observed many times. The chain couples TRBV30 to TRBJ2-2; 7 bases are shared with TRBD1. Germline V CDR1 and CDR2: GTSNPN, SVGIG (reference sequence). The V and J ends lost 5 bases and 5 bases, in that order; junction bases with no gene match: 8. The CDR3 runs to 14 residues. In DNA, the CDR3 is TGTGCCTGGGACAGGGCCGGTCGTACCGGGGAGCTGTTTTTT. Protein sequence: CAWDRAGRTGELFF.

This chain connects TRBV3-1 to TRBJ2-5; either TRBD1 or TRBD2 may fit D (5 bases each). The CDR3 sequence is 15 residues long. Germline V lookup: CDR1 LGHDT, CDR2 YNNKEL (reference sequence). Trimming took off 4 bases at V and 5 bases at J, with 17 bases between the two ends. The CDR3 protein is CASSRGTVTMETQYF. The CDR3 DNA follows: TGTGCCAGCAGCCGAGGGACCGTGACAATGGAGACCCAGTACTTC.

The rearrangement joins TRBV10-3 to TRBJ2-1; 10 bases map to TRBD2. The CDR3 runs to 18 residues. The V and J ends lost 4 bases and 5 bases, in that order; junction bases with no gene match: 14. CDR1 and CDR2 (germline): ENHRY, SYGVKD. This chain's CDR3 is CAISGYTSGRAFDNEQFF. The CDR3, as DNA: TGTGCCATCAGTGGATATACAAGCGGGAGGGCCTTTGACAATGAGCAGTTCTTC.